Listed below are T cell receptor beta chains from one sample, sequenced in a study of Graves' ophthalmopathy and Graves' hyperthyroidism. MiXCR, run by TCRdb on the multiplex PCR reads, gives a single entry per CDR3 protein. The table lists 450,000 to 600,000 distinct CDR3 sequences, about two fifths of them singletons. Material: peripheral blood or thyroid tissue (not recorded which). The receptors come from an adult man with Graves' hyperthyroidism. Both conserved end residues are part of each CDR3. D genes are given only for firm matches. Clone size appears in some rows only: once, few, many, or a class for an expanded clone.

clone size: many; V gene: TRBV12-3/TRBV12-4; D gene: NA; J gene: TRBJ2-5; CDR3 DNA: TGTGCCAGCAGTTTAAACCCGGGACGTGGGGAGACCCAGTACTTC; CDR3 protein: CASSLNPGRGETQYF
clone size: NA; V gene: TRBV5-1; D gene: NA; J gene: TRBJ1-2; CDR3 DNA: TGCGCCAGCAGCTTACCAGGGGTTAACTATGGCTACACCTTC; CDR3 protein: CASSLPGVNYGYTF
clone size: NA; V gene: TRBV7-6; D gene: NA; J gene: TRBJ2-5; CDR3 DNA: TGTGCCAGCGGCTACAGGGCAGTTGGGGAGACCCAGTACTTC; CDR3 protein: CASGYRAVGETQYF
clone size: NA; V gene: TRBV7-3; D gene: NA; J gene: TRBJ1-5; CDR3 DNA: TGTGCCAGCAGCCGACTAGCGAGGGGATACAGCAATCAGCCCCAGCATTTT; CDR3 protein: CASSRLARGYSNQPQHF
clone size: many; V gene: TRBV7-9; D gene: TRBD2; J gene: TRBJ2-7; CDR3 DNA: TGTGCCAGCAGCCCCTCTAGCGGGATTGTCTCCTCCTACGAGCAGTACTTC; CDR3 protein: CASSPSSGIVSSYEQYF
clone size: many; V gene: TRBV7-2; D gene: TRBD1; J gene: TRBJ2-2; CDR3 DNA: TGTGCCAGCATCCGGACAGGGGGCGCCTCAAACACCGGGGAGCTGTTTTTT; CDR3 protein: CASIRTGGASNTGELFF
clone size: many; V gene: TRBV6-6; D gene: NA; J gene: TRBJ2-7; CDR3 DNA: TGTGCCACCCAGGGGGCTAGCGGGACAACCTACGAGCAGTACTTC; CDR3 protein: CATQGASGTTYEQYF
clone size: many; V gene: TRBV12-3/TRBV12-4; D gene: NA; J gene: TRBJ1-4; CDR3 DNA: TGTGCCAGCAGTTTTGGAGGGGAGGGTGAAAAACTGTTTTTT; CDR3 protein: CASSFGGEGEKLFF
clone size: NA; V gene: TRBV20-1; D gene: NA; J gene: TRBJ1-1; CDR3 DNA: TGCAGTGCCGGGACTAGCGGGAGCACTGAAGCTTTCTTT; CDR3 protein: CSAGTSGSTEAFF
clone size: NA; V gene: TRBV5-5; D gene: NA; J gene: TRBJ1-4; CDR3 DNA: TGTGCCAGCAGCCCGGACGGGAACGGGTTCGCCGAAAAACTGTTTTTT; CDR3 protein: CASSPDGNGFAEKLFF
clone size: NA; V gene: TRBV24-1; D gene: NA; J gene: TRBJ2-7; CDR3 DNA: TGTGCCACCAGTTCGACCCCCTCCTACGAGCAGTACTTC; CDR3 protein: CATSSTPSYEQYF
clone size: NA; V gene: TRBV29-1; D gene: TRBD1; J gene: TRBJ1-1; CDR3 DNA: TGCAGCGTTGGAAGACAGGGGGCGACCACTGAAGCTTTCTTT; CDR3 protein: CSVGRQGATTEAFF
clone size: many; V gene: TRBV12-3/TRBV12-4; D gene: NA; J gene: TRBJ2-5; CDR3 DNA: TGTGCCAGCAGCCTTTCGACGGATTACCAAGAGACCCAGTACTTC; CDR3 protein: CASSLSTDYQETQYF
clone size: NA; V gene: TRBV10-1; D gene: TRBD1; J gene: TRBJ1-1; CDR3 DNA: TGCGCCAGTGCGGACAGGGCGAACACTGAAGCTTTCTTT; CDR3 protein: CASADRANTEAFF
clone size: NA; V gene: TRBV20-1; D gene: TRBD2; J gene: TRBJ2-1; CDR3 DNA: TGCAGTGCTAGAAAGACTAGCGGGGGGTCCTACAATGAGCAGTTCTTC; CDR3 protein: CSARKTSGGSYNEQFF
clone size: few; V gene: TRBV7-9; D gene: TRBD1; J gene: TRBJ2-2; CDR3 DNA: TGTGCCAGCAGCCCCGACAGGGCCCCCGGGGAGCTGTTTTTT; CDR3 protein: CASSPDRAPGELFF
clone size: NA; V gene: TRBV7-9; D gene: NA; J gene: TRBJ2-3; CDR3 DNA: TGTGCCAGCAGCTTAACCTCGGGACACTCAACCTCCACAGATACGCAGTATTTT; CDR3 protein: CASSLTSGHSTSTDTQYF
clone size: many; V gene: TRBV7-8; D gene: NA; J gene: TRBJ1-1; CDR3 DNA: TGCGCCAGCAGCCACCCCGGGGCAGGAGGCACTGAAGCTTTCTTT; CDR3 protein: CASSHPGAGGTEAFF
clone size: many; V gene: TRBV10-3; D gene: TRBD1; J gene: TRBJ2-6; CDR3 DNA: TGTGCCATCAGCACCGGGACAGGGGCGTATGGGGCCAACGTCCTGACTTTC; CDR3 protein: CAISTGTGAYGANVLTF
clone size: few; V gene: TRBV7-9; D gene: NA; J gene: TRBJ1-1; CDR3 DNA: TGTGCCAGCACCTCCCCCGCCCAGGGCTGGACTGAAGCTTTCTTT; CDR3 protein: CASTSPAQGWTEAFF
clone size: many; V gene: TRBV7-9; D gene: TRBD1; J gene: TRBJ2-5; CDR3 DNA: TGTGCCAGCAGCTCGGGACAGGGCGGGAAGACCCAGTACTTC; CDR3 protein: CASSSGQGGKTQYF
clone size: many; V gene: TRBV20-1; D gene: TRBD1; J gene: TRBJ1-5; CDR3 DNA: TGCAGTGCTAGAGACCCGGGACAGGGGCGGAACAATCAGCCCCAGCATTTT; CDR3 protein: CSARDPGQGRNNQPQHF
clone size: many; V gene: TRBV3-1; D gene: NA; J gene: TRBJ2-5; CDR3 DNA: TGTGCCAGCAGCCAAGAAATGAGCGCAGTGGTAGAGCAAGAGACCCAGTACTTC; CDR3 protein: CASSQEMSAVVEQETQYF
clone size: few; V gene: TRBV10-3; D gene: NA; J gene: TRBJ1-4; CDR3 DNA: TGTGCCATCAGTGAGCAGCTGAATAATGAAAAACTGTTTTTT; CDR3 protein: CAISEQLNNEKLFF
clone size: NA; V gene: TRBV20-1; D gene: TRBD1; J gene: TRBJ1-4; CDR3 DNA: TGCAGTGCTAGAATCAGGGAGACAGGGAATGAAAAACTGTTTTTT; CDR3 protein: CSARIRETGNEKLFF
clone size: many; V gene: TRBV5-6; D gene: NA; J gene: TRBJ2-2; CDR3 DNA: TGTGCCAGCAACGTAGAGGACACCGGGGAGCTGTTTTTT; CDR3 protein: CASNVEDTGELFF